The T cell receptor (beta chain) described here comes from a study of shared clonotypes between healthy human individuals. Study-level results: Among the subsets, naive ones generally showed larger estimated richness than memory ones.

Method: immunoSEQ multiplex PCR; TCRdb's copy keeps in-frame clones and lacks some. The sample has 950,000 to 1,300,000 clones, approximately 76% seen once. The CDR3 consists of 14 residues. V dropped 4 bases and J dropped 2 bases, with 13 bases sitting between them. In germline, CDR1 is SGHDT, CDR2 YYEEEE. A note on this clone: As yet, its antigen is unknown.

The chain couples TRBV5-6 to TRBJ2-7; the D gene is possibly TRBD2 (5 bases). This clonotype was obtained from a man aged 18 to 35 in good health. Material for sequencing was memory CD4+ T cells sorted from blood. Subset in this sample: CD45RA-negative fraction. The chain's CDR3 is CASSRLSGPYEQYF. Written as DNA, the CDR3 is TGTGCCAGCAGCCGTCTGAGCGGACCCTACGAGCAGTACTTC.